The rows below give T cell receptor beta chains drawn from one sample of a study of human T cells and chemical hapten exposure. In TCRdb, the RACE reads were re-called with MiXCR into one record per CDR3 protein. Of 50,000 to 70,000 distinct CDR3 sequences detected, about 6.5% appear once; the ten largest clones hold roughly 3.5%. What was sequenced was whole blood. The receptors shown here come from a female donor in good health. Some clones in this sample may be carry-over from other donors' samples. CDR3s include the opening cysteine and the closing phenylalanine or tryptophan. Fields, in order: J gene, clone size, V gene, CDR3 protein. Clone sizes are given selectively: once, few, many, or a class where the clone is expanded.

TRBJ1-2	many	TRBV29-1	CSVEDGANYGYTF
TRBJ2-3	few	TRBV5-1	CASSLEAPSTDTQYF
TRBJ2-2	few	TRBV5-6	CASSLAVGNTGELFF
TRBJ1-2	many	TRBV9	CASSGGDRNYGYTF
TRBJ2-7	few	TRBV10-3	CAISDPTSGTSANYEQYF
TRBJ2-7	NA	TRBV7-6	CASSSGTRTYEQYF
TRBJ1-5	few	TRBV27	CASSLSTGTGNQPQHF
TRBJ2-4	few	TRBV20-1	CSARGFNIQYF
TRBJ1-2	many	TRBV7-9	CASSLGSVQFPYGYTF
TRBJ2-3	few	TRBV4-2	CASSQDQNGSGDTQYF
TRBJ2-5	NA	TRBV10-3	CAISERETGETQYF
TRBJ1-6	many	TRBV18	CASSPGQGFLLHF
TRBJ2-3	many	TRBV9	CASSPTSGRPDTQYF
TRBJ2-7	many	TRBV4-3	CASSHRTGGLDEQYF
TRBJ2-7	many	TRBV24-1	CATQGPSYQQYF
TRBJ2-1	NA	TRBV11-2	CASSPRLAGHNEQFF
TRBJ2-7	many	TRBV28	CATGGYLLYEQYF
TRBJ1-2	few	TRBV7-2	CASTSGNYGYTF
TRBJ1-1	many	TRBV6-6	CASSWGTGRLGNTEAFF
TRBJ2-1	few	TRBV20-1	CSARDLPPQREDSGEQFF
TRBJ2-5	NA	TRBV10-3	CAISESDRGEVTQYF
TRBJ2-7	NA	TRBV14	CASSQGVLSYEQYF
TRBJ1-2	NA	TRBV19	CASSISGFYDYGYTF
TRBJ2-5	NA	TRBV5-4	CASSSSLAAQETQYF
TRBJ2-5	NA	TRBV4-2	CASSQGLAGVRETQYF
TRBJ2-2	few	TRBV12-3/TRBV12-4	CASGDRGTGELFF
TRBJ2-7	many	TRBV7-6	CASSARTSGKYEQYF
TRBJ2-7	many	TRBV6-1	CASSEALAGSYEQYF
TRBJ2-5	few	TRBV4-1	CASSPLDPATQYF
TRBJ1-1	few	TRBV29-1	CSAYRGSEAFF
TRBJ1-6	many	TRBV28	CASSPYSSYNSPLHF
TRBJ1-2	many	TRBV12-3/TRBV12-4	CASRRTGANLNYGYTF
TRBJ1-6	many	TRBV6-2/TRBV6-3	CASSPGTVLAYNSPLHF
TRBJ2-1	many	TRBV7-3	CASSAAGGAYNEQFF
TRBJ2-2	many	TRBV24-1	CATSDEGAGELFF
TRBJ2-5	NA	TRBV28	CASNPVEQETQYF
TRBJ1-1	many	TRBV28	CASSFDVENTEAFF
TRBJ1-2	few	TRBV29-1	CSVQWDMSYTF
TRBJ2-3	many	TRBV27	CASSLQGQTQYF